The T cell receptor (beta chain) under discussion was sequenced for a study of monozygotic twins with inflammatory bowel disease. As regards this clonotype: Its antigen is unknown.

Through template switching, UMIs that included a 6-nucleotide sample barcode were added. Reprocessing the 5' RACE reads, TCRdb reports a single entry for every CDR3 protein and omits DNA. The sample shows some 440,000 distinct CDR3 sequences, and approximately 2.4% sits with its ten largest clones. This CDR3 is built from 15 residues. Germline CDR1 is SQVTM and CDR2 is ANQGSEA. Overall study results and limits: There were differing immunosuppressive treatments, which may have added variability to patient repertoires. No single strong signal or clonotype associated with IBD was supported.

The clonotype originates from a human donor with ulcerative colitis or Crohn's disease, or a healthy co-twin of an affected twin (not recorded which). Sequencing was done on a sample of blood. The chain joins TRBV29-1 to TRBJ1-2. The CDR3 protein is CSVEDGASLVDGYTF.